The 25 T cell receptor beta chains listed next were all sequenced from one sample in a study of T-cell reconstitution after alpha-beta-depleted transplantation in children. Preparation of the TCRbeta library involved a method that used unique molecular identifiers. TCRdb analysed the PCR reads with MiXCR anew, one entry per CDR3 protein. The sample contains roughly 610,000 distinct CDR3 sequences, over 9.5% of which appear only once. The source was PBMCs from the stem cell graft donor, collected from the stem cell graft. The receptors derive from a human donor who donated a stem cell graft to a child with acute myeloid leukemia.

The CDR3 DNA reads TGTGCCAGCAGTGAAGTGCGGGGTGAAGCTTTCTTT. Translated, it gives CASSEVRGEAFF. The chain joins TRBV6-1 to TRBJ1-1; D unresolved. Germline V lookup: CDR1 MNHNS, CDR2 SASEGT. This CDR3 is 12 amino acids long. Trimming stripped 1 base from V and 7 bases from J, with 7 bases between.

The table lists this clonotype with a few counts. The junction shows a germline mismatch at one end, possibly a read error. V gene TRBV20-1 combines with J gene TRBJ2-7; possible D gene TRBD1, 6 bases. The CDR3 extends over 14 amino acids. Germline assignment: CDR1 DFQATT and CDR2 SNEGSKA (reference sequence). The CDR3 DNA follows: TGCTGTGCTAGAGGTGGGGGACACTTCTACGAGCAGTACTTC. This codes for CCARGGGHFYEQYF.

This clonotype was seen a few times. The CDR3 protein is CASRQFVGGRGDTQYF. The CDR3 bases are TGTGCCAGCAGGCAGTTCGTCGGCGGGAGGGGGGATACGCAGTATTTT. The J gene is TRBJ2-3, the V gene TRBV7-2; TRBD2 aligns across 9 bases. The CDR3 is 16 residues long. J lost 6 bases, V lost 6 bases, and 13 bases had no gene match. CDR1 and CDR2 (germline): SGHTA, FQGNSA.

This clonotype was detected many times. The V and J genes are TRBV7-9 and TRBJ2-3; TRBD2 is a possible D gene (5 bases). Germline V gene data show CDR1 as SEHNR and CDR2 as FQNEAQ (reference sequence). The CDR3 has 16 amino acids. V was shortened by 8 bases and J by 0 bases, with 18 bases between the two germline ends. The CDR3 sequence: CASLRGFDLSTDTQYF. The CDR3, as DNA: TGTGCCAGCCTCCGGGGTTTTGACCTTAGCACAGATACGCAGTATTTT.

This clonotype was picked up a small number of times. The J gene is TRBJ1-2, the V gene TRBV20-1, with TRBD1 matching over 7 bases. Per the germline V gene, CDR1 is DFQATT and CDR2 is SNEGSKA (reference sequence). J lost 5 bases, V lost 0 bases, and 12 bases had no gene match. This CDR3 has 16 residues. This CDR3 is CSARDTSGQGGYGYTF. The DNA for the CDR3 is TGCAGTGCTAGAGATACCTCGGGGCAGGGGGGTTATGGCTACACCTTC.

This chain joins TRBV7-2 and TRBJ2-3; possibly TRBD1 for D (5 bases). Trimming stripped 4 bases from V and 4 bases from J, with 15 bases between. This CDR3 spans 15 amino acids. CDR1 SGHTA and CDR2 FQGNSA come from the germline V gene. This CDR3 is CASSSLQGSADTQYF. In nucleotides, the CDR3 is TGTGCCAGCAGCTCCCTTCAGGGATCCGCAGATACGCAGTATTTT.

The rearrangement links TRBV28 to TRBJ2-7; 7 bases are a match to TRBD1. This CDR3 spans 13 amino acids. V shed 10 bases, J shed 0 bases, and the junction held 6 bases outside the gene matches. The germline gives CDR1 MDHEN, CDR2 SYDVKM. The CDR3 DNA reads TGTGCCACCATGGGGACAGTCTCCTACGAGCAGTACTTC. Translating it yields CATMGTVSYEQYF.

In this sample, this clonotype turned up many times. The CDR3 sequence is CASSQVRQVNEQFF. The CDR3, as DNA: TGCGCCAGCAGCCAAGTAAGGCAGGTCAATGAGCAGTTCTTC. The J gene is TRBJ2-1, the V gene TRBV4-1; no reliable D call. Germline values: CDR1 MGHRA, CDR2 YSYEKL. The CDR3 extends over 14 amino acids. V was shortened by 1 base and J by 6 bases, with 10 bases between the two germline ends.

This clonotype was counted a few times. The J gene is TRBJ1-4, the V gene TRBV29-1, with 9 nucleotides matching TRBD1. Trimming removed 6 bases from V and 6 bases from J; junction bases left unmatched: 8. Looked up from germline, CDR1 is SQVTM and CDR2 is ANQGSEA. CDR3 length equals 14 residues. The CDR3 is CSVTQTGGYEKLFF. As DNA, the CDR3 is TGCAGCGTGACCCAGACAGGGGGGTATGAAAAACTGTTTTTT.

This clonotype was detected many times. The chain has TRBV20-1 and TRBJ2-7, with 9 nucleotides matching TRBD1. The CDR3 covers 15 residues. The ends lost 0 bases at V and 3 bases at J; junction bases unmatched: 6. From germline, CDR1 is DFQATT and CDR2 SNEGSKA (reference sequence). CDR3 nucleotide sequence: TGCAGTGCTAGAGATGAGGAGACAGGGGGCTACGAGCAGTACTTC. Encoded protein: CSARDEETGGYEQYF.

This clonotype was found a few times. The V and J genes are TRBV28 and TRBJ1-2; D is possibly TRBD1 (6 bases). Germline V gene sequence: CDR1 MDHEN, CDR2 SYDVKM. The CDR3 contains 18 residues. The V and J ends lost 6 bases and 1 base respectively, with 24 bases between them. The CDR3 reads CASRFMLPGALINYGYTF. The CDR3 bases are TGTGCCAGCAGGTTCATGCTGCCGGGGGCTCTTATTAACTATGGCTACACCTTC.

This clonotype has only a few counts. J is TRBJ1-6 and V is TRBV6-1, with D tentatively TRBD1 (5 bases). Germline V CDR1 and CDR2: MNHNS, SASEGT. CDR3 size: 14 residues. V shed 6 bases and J shed 9 bases, with 15 bases lying between them. In DNA form, the CDR3 reads TGTGCCAGCAGCTTCCAGGGTGTCACTTCACCCCTCCACTTT. Protein: CASSFQGVTSPLHF.

The chain employs TRBV2 and TRBJ2-7; D is perhaps TRBD1 (5 bases). V shed 3 bases and J shed 2 bases, with 14 bases lying between them. The CDR3 is 15 residues long. Germline loops: CDR1 SNHLY, CDR2 FYNNEI. The CDR3 sequence is CASSDPVDTPYEQYF. In nucleotides, the CDR3 is TGTGCCAGCAGTGACCCGGTGGACACCCCCTACGAGCAGTACTTC.

This clonotype turned up a few times. A junction end diverges from the germline sequence, so it may reflect a read error. V gene TRBV7-7 combines with J gene TRBJ2-3; D ambiguous. Germline values: CDR1 SSHAT, CDR2 FNYEAQ (reference sequence). The CDR3 sequence is 14 residues long. The CDR3: CASSFKPGTDTQYF. CDR3 coding DNA: TGTGCTAGCAGCTTCAAACCAGGCACAGATACGCAGTATTTT.

This clonotype came up a few times. The chain has TRBV7-2 and TRBJ1-3; TRBD1 is a possible D gene (6 bases). Germline CDR1 SGHTA, CDR2 FQGNSA. The CDR3 runs to 15 residues. V was pared by 0 bases and J by 5 bases, with 11 bases between. This chain's CDR3 is CASSLAPGVRNTIYF. For the CDR3, the DNA is TGTGCCAGCAGCTTAGCACCAGGGGTTCGAAACACCATATATTTT.

This clonotype was detected ten times or more. The chain carries TRBV7-2 and TRBJ1-3; no reliable D call. The V end lost 1 base, the J end lost 0 bases, and 7 bases lay between the germline ends. Germline CDR1 and CDR2: SGHTA and FQGNSA. This CDR3 is built from 15 residues. The DNA for the CDR3 is TGTGCCAGCAGCTTAGGAGGGCTCTCTGGAAACACCATATATTTT. This sequence encodes CASSLGGLSGNTIYF.

This clonotype was seen more than once but under ten times. The chain is built from TRBV20-1 and TRBJ1-6; TRBD1 is a possible D gene (5 bases). V lost 6 bases to trimming and J lost 6 bases, with 18 bases between them. Germline V CDR1 and CDR2: DFQATT, SNEGSKA (reference sequence). The CDR3 has 15 residues. The CDR3 sequence is CSATEPGPLNSPLHF. CDR3 sequence (DNA): TGCAGTGCAACCGAACCGGGGCCCCTTAATTCACCCCTCCACTTT.

The chain couples TRBV12-1 to TRBJ2-6; TRBD1 is the table's D call and was not checked against the DNA. TRBV12-1 is a pseudogene segment. The CDR3 is 19 amino acids. Here the CDR3 reads CASSLQPTGPSSGANVLTF. The CDR3 DNA sequence: TGTGCCAGCAGCCTCCAGCCGACAGGCCCGAGCTCTGGGGCCAACGTCCTGACTTTC.

This clonotype turned up a few times. The chain combines TRBV20-1 with TRBJ1-4; TRBD1 aligns across 10 bases. The CDR3 sequence is 15 residues long. The V gene end was trimmed by 3 bases and the J gene end by 5 bases; junction bases not matched to a gene: 6. CDR1 is DFQATT, CDR2 SNEGSKA, per germline (reference sequence). In DNA form, the CDR3 reads TGCAGTGCTAGCCCCGGGACAGGGGCAAATGAAAAACTGTTTTTT. Its protein is CSASPGTGANEKLFF.

This chain uses TRBV6-1 with TRBJ2-1; D is perhaps TRBD1 (6 bases). V was shortened by 6 bases and J by 8 bases, with 17 bases between the two germline ends. Germline V lookup: CDR1 MNHNS, CDR2 SASEGT. This CDR3 has 14 amino acids. Here the CDR3 DNA reads TGTGCCAGCAGCCGATGGGACAAGCGCCATGAGCAGTTCTTC. Its protein product is CASSRWDKRHEQFF.

This clonotype has a count of ten or more. The gene calls are TRBV28 and TRBJ2-1, with a tentative D call TRBD2 (5 bases). CDR3 size: 14 residues. Between the trimmed V and J ends, which lost 3 bases and 2 bases, there was a span of 8 bases. CDR1 and CDR2 (germline): MDHEN, SYDVKM. CDR3 protein: CASSFVGAYNEQFF. The CDR3 nucleotides are TGTGCCAGCAGTTTCGTCGGGGCCTACAATGAGCAGTTCTTC.

Note on this clonotype: This likely comes from a read error, as the CDR3 has no conserved phenylalanine or tryptophan at its end. The rearrangement links TRBV20-1 to TRBJ1-2, with D uncertain. This CDR3 has 14 amino acids. The germline gives CDR1 DFQATT, CDR2 SNEGSKA (reference sequence). V gave up 5 bases and J gave up 2 bases, with 15 bases separating them. The CDR3 protein is CSAPQDTSNYGYTV. The DNA for the CDR3 is TGCAGTGCTCCCCAAGACACCAGCAACTATGGCTACACCGTC.

This clonotype appeared many times. This chain joins TRBV4-2 and TRBJ2-1; 9 bases match TRBD2. This CDR3 spans 14 amino acids. The germline V gene has CDR1 LGHNA and CDR2 YNFKEQ. The junction had 3 bases not matched to a gene; V was cut back by 1 base and J by 8 bases. CDR3: CASSQAGTSHEQFF. Written as DNA, the CDR3 is TGTGCCAGCAGCCAAGCGGGGACTAGCCATGAGCAGTTCTTC.

This clonotype was picked up many times. The chain carries TRBV29-1 and TRBJ2-1; weak D call: TRBD2 (6 bases). V was shortened by 4 bases and J by 8 bases, with 18 bases between the two germline ends. From germline, CDR1 is SQVTM and CDR2 ANQGSEA. This CDR3 region has 14 residues. The CDR3 region is CSVVPQRAGDEQFF. The CDR3 region has the DNA TGCAGCGTTGTTCCCCAGCGGGCCGGCGATGAGCAGTTCTTC.

This clonotype was picked up many times. This sequence joins TRBV12-3 or TRBV12-4 and TRBJ2-5; D may correspond to TRBD1 or TRBD2 (5 bases each). The CDR3 extends over 14 amino acids. V dropped 4 bases and J dropped 5 bases, with 14 bases sitting between them. CDR3 loop: CASSSPGTVETQYF. The CDR3 coding sequence is TGTGCCAGCAGTTCCCCCGGGACCGTCGAGACCCAGTACTTC.